Below, one T cell receptor (beta chain) is given with its context. In germline, CDR1 is MNHEY, CDR2 SVGAGI. This CDR3 comprises 14 residues. Trimming pared 4 bases from V and 1 base from J, leaving 11 bases between. This sample is drawn from a study of shared T cell receptors in the human thymus. The table came from immunoSEQ multiplex PCR; TCRdb's copy has only in-frame clones and leaves some out. The data show hundreds of thousands of clones, around 87% seen once. These sequences were also reported in another study, on human thymus T cells. That work contributes: Donors were healthy Finnish babies undergoing corrective operations for congenital heart defects. The thymus was resected at corrective cardiac surgery. Biased V and J segment usage appeared in thymus and peripheral blood. Highly overlapping thymic repertoires in unrelated individuals were reported by related research.

The TCR comes from a boy younger than two with a congenital heart defect. This chain links TRBV6-5 with TRBJ2-7, with D possibly TRBD2 on 5 matching bases. The sequenced material came from thymocytes. CDR3 DNA: TGTGCCAGCAGTTTACGGGATTCTTCCTACGAGCAGTACTTC. Translation: CASSLRDSSYEQYF.